A single sample is the source of the 14 T cell receptor beta chains below, sequenced in a study of blood T cell repertoires in COVID-19. Generated by immunoSEQ multiplex PCR, the TCRdb table keeps only in-frame clones and is missing some. The profile covers roughly 100,000 clones, with 80% to 90% appearing a single time and around 9.4% taken by the ten largest. The sample was peripheral blood. These receptors all come from a middle-aged man with active or convalescent COVID-19.

The chain has TRBV30 and TRBJ2-7; D possibly corresponds to TRBD1 (6 bases). V dropped 3 bases and J dropped 5 bases, with 11 bases sitting between them. The CDR3 totals 12 residues. The germline V gene encodes CDR1 GTSNPN and CDR2 SVGIG (reference sequence). CDR3 DNA: TGTGCCTGGAGCCAACAGGGAAACGAGCAGTACTTC. This encodes CAWSQQGNEQYF.

This clone has only a few counts. The junction departs from the called germline gene at one end, perhaps through a read error. V gene TRBV9 combines with J gene TRBJ2-7; TRBD2 matches at 10 bases. The CDR3 is made up of 16 amino acids. CDR1 and CDR2 (germline): SGDLS, YYNGEE. CDR3 loop: CASSVRSGGASHEQYF. CDR3 sequence (DNA): TGTGCCAGCAGCGTAAGGAGCGGGGGGGCCTCCCACGAGCAGTACTTC. Full variable domain (outside the CDR3, taken from reference TRBV9 and TRBJ2-7): DSGVTQTPKHLITATGQRVTLRCSPRSGDLSVYWYQQSLDQGLQFLIQYYNGEERAKGNILERFSAQQFPDLHSELNLSSLELGDSALYFCASSVRSGGASHEQYFGPGTRLTVT.

The J gene is TRBJ2-2, the V gene TRBV27; 9 bases map to TRBD1. Germline V gene sequence: CDR1 MNHEY, CDR2 SMNVEV (reference sequence). This CDR3 contains 14 residues. J lost 5 bases, V lost 5 bases, and 3 bases had no gene match. In DNA, the CDR3 is TGTGCCAGCAGTACAGGGGGCCGGACCGGGGAGCTGTTTTTT. As protein: CASSTGGRTGELFF.

The rearrangement links TRBV29-1 to TRBJ2-3; 7 bases are shared with TRBD1. V dropped 3 bases and J dropped 2; count of bases not matched to a gene: 5. The CDR3 has 14 amino acids. From germline, CDR1 is SQVTM and CDR2 ANQGSEA. The CDR3 DNA sequence: TGCAGCGTTGATTGGGACAGCCTCACAGATACGCAGTATTTT. It codes for CSVDWDSLTDTQYF.

The chain combines TRBV7-3 with TRBJ1-1; D may be TRBD1 (5 bases). V was shortened by 2 bases and J by 1 base, with 5 bases between the two germline ends. Germline V gene lookup returns CDR1 SGHTA and CDR2 FQGTGA. The CDR3 runs to 13 residues. CDR3 in DNA: TGTGCCAGCAGCTTAGGACAGAACACTGAAGCTTTCTTT. As protein: CASSLGQNTEAFF.

The chain carries TRBV6-5 and TRBJ1-2; D call uncertain. The V gene's germline CDR1 is MNHEY and CDR2 SVGAGI. CDR3 length: 13 amino acids. V was shortened by 6 bases and J by 4 bases, with 12 bases between the two germline ends. The CDR3 DNA reads TGTGCCAGCAGCCCGGACGCGGGCTATGGCTACACCTTC. It encodes CASSPDAGYGYTF.

The chain combines TRBV9 with TRBJ2-2; D may be TRBD1 (5 bases). The germline V gene encodes CDR1 SGDLS and CDR2 YYNGEE. Trimming pared 3 bases from V and 3 bases from J, leaving 15 bases between. The CDR3 runs to 16 residues. The CDR3: CASSAAIRGYTGELFF. In DNA form, the CDR3 reads TGTGCCAGCAGCGCCGCGATTAGGGGTTACACCGGGGAGCTGTTTTTT.

The chain recombines TRBV6-5 with TRBJ1-2, with 12 bases aligning to TRBD1. This CDR3 is 15 amino acids long. The germline V gene has CDR1 MNHEY and CDR2 SVGAGI. With 4 bases clipped from V and 6 bases from J, the junction kept 6 bases outside the gene matches. The CDR3 here is CASSFRDRGLNGYTF. The CDR3 coding sequence is TGTGCCAGCAGTTTTCGGGACAGGGGGCTAAATGGCTACACCTTC.

The V gene is TRBV12-3 or TRBV12-4, the J gene TRBJ2-7; D unresolved. V was pared by 5 bases and J by 5 bases, with 10 bases between. This CDR3 region has 12 residues. CDR3 in DNA: TGTGCCAGCAGTCCCTCACTGAACGAGCAGTACTTC. As protein: CASSPSLNEQYF.

The V call is TRBV12-3 or TRBV12-4, the J call TRBJ1-1, with D possibly TRBD1 on 6 matching bases. Trimming cost V 3 bases and J 6 bases, with 11 bases left between them. The CDR3 has 13 residues. The CDR3 DNA reads TGTGCCAGCAGTTTCCCCACAGGGCCTGAAGCTTTCTTT. Protein product: CASSFPTGPEAFF.

CDR3 amino acids: CASSIEGGMTTYEQYF. Here the CDR3 DNA reads TGTGCCAGTAGTATAGAGGGGGGGATGACTACCTACGAGCAGTACTTC. The chain combines TRBV19 with TRBJ2-7, with 7 bases identical to TRBD2. Per the germline V gene, CDR1 is LNHDA and CDR2 is SQIVND (reference sequence). J was trimmed by 2 bases and V by 0 bases; bases with no gene match: 7. The CDR3 runs to 16 residues.

The V and J genes are TRBV6-5 and TRBJ1-6; the D gene is possibly TRBD1 (6 bases). CDR1 is MNHEY, CDR2 SVGAGI, per germline. The CDR3 has 14 residues. V lost 5 bases and J lost 5, with 10 bases in between. Written as DNA, the CDR3 is TGTGCCAGCAGTCCAGACAGGAATAATTCACCCCTCCACTTT. Translating it yields CASSPDRNNSPLHF.

In its sample, this clone was seen once. V and J are TRBV7-9 and TRBJ1-2; D is perhaps TRBD1 (5 bases). V was clipped by 2 bases and J by 5 bases, with 6 bases between them. Germline V gene lookup returns CDR1 SEHNR and CDR2 FQNEAQ (reference sequence). CDR3 length equals 12 residues. CDR3 nucleotides: TGTGCCAGCAGCTTAAGGGGATATGGCTACACCTTC. It translates to CASSLRGYGYTF.

This clone was seen only once. The J gene is TRBJ2-7, the V gene TRBV6-5; tentative D call: TRBD1 (6 bases). Germline CDR1 is MNHEY and CDR2 is SVGAGI. The CDR3 runs to 13 residues. V lost 3 bases, J lost 5 bases, and 11 bases lay in between. The CDR3 loop is CASSYRRGHEQYF. The CDR3 bases are TGTGCCAGCAGTTATCGCAGGGGCCACGAGCAGTACTTC.